Detailed here is one T cell receptor (beta chain). Trimming cost V 0 bases and J 5 bases; bases outside gene matches: 4. Germline loops: CDR1 SGHRS, CDR2 YFSETQ. CDR3 length: 15 amino acids. In the original processing: From reference gene primer amplification, estimates of nucleated cell counts were derived. The data were produced by immunoSEQ multiplex PCR, yet TCRdb's version contains in-frame clones alone and is incomplete. That table gives V, J and clone size, and the DNA gave D and trimming. The sample holds 200,000 to 250,000 clones, approximately 77% seen once. The sample is drawn from a study of blood T cell repertoires in COVID-19. Background on the study: Samples of COVID-19 (acute and convalescent) were obtained from the United States, Italy and Spain. PBMCs, B-cell-depleted T cells, or T cells were the source of the cDNA or gDNA that made up the material.

The rearrangement joins TRBV5-1 to TRBJ2-2; 7 bases line up with TRBD2. This receptor was identified in an elderly woman with acute or convalescent COVID-19. The sequenced sample was peripheral blood. In nucleotides, the CDR3 is TGCGCCAGCAGCTTGGAGGGAGGGGTGACCGGGGAGCTGTTTTTT. Its protein is CASSLEGGVTGELFF.